One and the same sample provided the 15 T cell receptor beta chains below, sequenced in a study of cytomegalovirus exposure and HLA in healthy donors. PCR primers comprised 60 Vbeta and 13 Jbeta primers. Clones were read by immunoSEQ multiplex PCR, and TCRdb kept only the in-frame ones, dropping some. The top ten clones hold under 1.5% of a sample with more than 110,000 clones, around four fifths of them seen once. The sequencing sample was made of PBMCs. The source of these receptors is a male donor in good health and CMV-seropositive.

This chain uses TRBV6-1 with TRBJ2-7; 7 nucleotides line up with TRBD2. CDR1 and CDR2 from the germline V gene are MNHNS and SASEGT. J gave up 0 bases and V 10 bases, and 12 bases lay outside the gene matches. The CDR3 is made up of 15 amino acids. CDR3 DNA: TGTGCCACCTCAATGGGGCGGGACTACTCCTACGAGCAGTACTTC. Its protein is CATSMGRDYSYEQYF.

V gene TRBV6-4 combines with J gene TRBJ1-5, with 9 nucleotides matching TRBD1. The CDR3 consists of 20 residues. The germline V gene has CDR1 MRHNA and CDR2 SNTAGT. V trimming: 3 bases; J trimming: 5 bases; junction bases outside the gene matches: 20. CDR3 DNA: TGTGCCAGCAGTGATTCTCCGACAGGGGGGAGATTAGGCAGCGATCAGCCCCAGCATTTT. It is translated as CASSDSPTGGRLGSDQPQHF.

V gene TRBV5-1 combines with J gene TRBJ2-5; TRBD2 might be the D (6 bases). Trimming took off 3 bases at V and 1 base at J, with 13 bases between the two ends. The germline V gene has CDR1 SGHRS and CDR2 YFSETQ. The CDR3 contains 15 residues. The CDR3 spells CASSSLGSVQETQYF. DNA of the CDR3: TGCGCCAGCAGCTCCCTCGGGAGTGTCCAAGAGACCCAGTACTTC.

This chain connects TRBV4-1 to TRBJ2-1, with TRBD1 identical over 7 bases. The length of the CDR3 is 14 residues. Losses at the gene ends were 4 bases for V and 5 bases for J; bases not matched to a gene: 5. Germline V gene sequence: CDR1 MGHRA, CDR2 YSYEKL. The CDR3 DNA reads as TGCGCCAGCAGCCTGACAGGGCCTAACAATGAGCAGTTCTTC. Its protein is CASSLTGPNNEQFF.

The chain has TRBV27 and TRBJ2-3; possible D gene TRBD2, 6 bases. V gave up 3 bases and J gave up 3 bases, with 16 bases separating them. In germline, CDR1 is MNHEY, CDR2 SMNVEV (reference sequence). The CDR3 has 16 residues. The chain's CDR3 is CASSLSGAGRTDTQYF. The DNA for the CDR3 is TGTGCCAGCAGTTTGTCCGGGGCGGGAAGAACAGATACGCAGTATTTT.

The chain is built from TRBV14 and TRBJ1-2; the match to TRBD1 covers 8 bases. The germline gives CDR1 SGHDN, CDR2 FVKESK. J was trimmed by 4 bases and V by 1 base; bases with no gene match: 8. The CDR3 runs 16 residues. The CDR3 DNA reads as TGTGCCAGCAGCCAAGTAGCAAAGGGACAGGTCTATGGCTACACCTTC. Amino acid sequence: CASSQVAKGQVYGYTF.

The chain combines TRBV9 with TRBJ2-7; 9 bases agree with TRBD1. V was pared by 3 bases and J by 2 bases, with 3 bases of the junction left unmatched. The CDR3 length is 14 residues. CDR1 and CDR2 from the germline V gene are SGDLS and YYNGEE. CDR3 DNA: TGTGCCAGCAGCGGGACAGGGGATACCTACGAGCAGTACTTC. This codes for CASSGTGDTYEQYF.

The chain links TRBV7-3 to TRBJ2-1; 10 bases map to TRBD2. CDR1 and CDR2 (germline): SGHTA, FQGTGA. This CDR3 has 16 residues. V lost 5 bases and J lost 9; bases outside the gene matches: 13. The CDR3 is CASSPMWTSGGGEQFF. The CDR3 DNA reads TGTGCCAGCAGCCCTATGTGGACTAGCGGAGGAGGTGAGCAGTTCTTC.

This clone was counted a few times. V and J are TRBV9 and TRBJ2-2, with D hard to call. V lost 1 base to trimming and J lost 4 bases, with 5 bases between them. Germline V gene data show CDR1 as SGDLS and CDR2 as YYNGEE. CDR3 length equals 13 residues. CDR3 in amino acids: CASSVIATGELFF. CDR3 nucleotide sequence: TGTGCCAGCAGCGTAATAGCCACCGGGGAGCTGTTTTTT.

The chain uses TRBV5-8 and TRBJ2-1; no reliable D call. The V end was cut by 5 bases, the J end by 6 bases, with 9 bases between. In germline, CDR1 is SGHTS, CDR2 YDEGEE. CDR3 size: 12 residues. CDR3 DNA: TGTGCCAGCAGTCCTGACTCCAATGAGCAGTTCTTC. Encoded protein: CASSPDSNEQFF.

Written as DNA, the CDR3 is TGTGCCAGCAGCCAAGAACCCGGAGGCAGCTCCTACAATGAGCAGTTCTTC. This gives the protein CASSQEPGGSSYNEQFF. The V and J genes are TRBV4-2 and TRBJ2-1; a weak D match, TRBD2 (5 bases). Trimming cost V 0 bases and J 0 bases, with 12 bases left between them. The CDR3 is 17 amino acids. Per germline, CDR1 LGHNA and CDR2 YNFKEQ.

This clone was observed a handful of times. The V call is TRBV7-6, the J call TRBJ2-2; 9 bases align to TRBD1. This CDR3 region has 15 residues. V lost 5 bases, J lost 1 base, and 2 bases stayed unmatched. Germline V gives CDR1 SGHVS, CDR2 FNYEAQ. CDR3 amino acids: CASSRDRVNTGELFF. CDR3 coding DNA: TGTGCCAGCAGCCGGGACAGGGTGAACACCGGGGAGCTGTTTTTT.

The rearrangement uses TRBV7-3 and TRBJ1-2; TRBD1 might be the D (6 bases). With 5 bases removed from V and 4 bases from J, the gap between germline ends came to 11 bases. There are 13 residues in the CDR3. The germline CDR1 and CDR2 sequences are SGHTA and FQGTGA. The CDR3 loop reads CASSQGQGYGYTF. The CDR3 DNA reads as TGTGCCAGCAGCCAGGGGCAGGGCTATGGCTACACCTTC.

This clone was recorded once. Relative to the germline gene, one junction end is altered; a read error may explain this. This chain connects TRBV7-7 to TRBJ2-2, with D unclear. Germline CDR1 is SSHAT and CDR2 is FNYEAQ (reference sequence). The CDR3 has 15 residues. CDR3 DNA sequence: TGTGCTAGCAGCTTAGCTCCCGGTAACACCGGGGAGCTGTTTTTT. Its protein is CASSLAPGNTGELFF.

The sample holds one count of this clone. V usage is TRBV4-3 and J usage is TRBJ2-2, with 9 bases lining up with TRBD1. J lost 3 bases, V lost 6 bases, and 5 bases had no gene match. CDR1 is LGHNA and CDR2 is YSLEER in the germline V gene. CDR3 length: 15 amino acids. CDR3 DNA: TGCGCCAGCAGTAAGGGACAGGGCCACACCGGGGAGCTGTTTTTT. Protein: CASSKGQGHTGELFF.